This TCR beta chain appears in the sequencing data of a study of blood T cell repertoires in COVID-19. The recovered donors of Cohort 3 showed two negative PCRs, clearance, or symptom resolution. V dropped 4 bases and J dropped 4; count of bases not matched to a gene: 9. CDR1 SGHRS and CDR2 YFSETQ come from the germline V gene. The CDR3 loop spans 16 amino acids. Libraries were prepared by immunoSEQ multiplex PCR; TCRdb keeps only in-frame clonotypes and omits some of them. The profile covers some 200,000 clones, with approximately 86% appearing a single time and around 2% taken by the ten largest. This sequence was found in a woman aged 25-40 years who had recovered from COVID-19. This chain connects TRBV5-1 to TRBJ2-1, with 9 nucleotides matching TRBD2. Sequenced sample: PBMCs or T cells enriched from blood (not recorded which). The CDR3 sequence: CASSTGAGGLYNEQFF. In nucleotides, the CDR3 is TGCGCCAGCAGCACAGGAGCGGGGGGCTTGTACAATGAGCAGTTCTTC.